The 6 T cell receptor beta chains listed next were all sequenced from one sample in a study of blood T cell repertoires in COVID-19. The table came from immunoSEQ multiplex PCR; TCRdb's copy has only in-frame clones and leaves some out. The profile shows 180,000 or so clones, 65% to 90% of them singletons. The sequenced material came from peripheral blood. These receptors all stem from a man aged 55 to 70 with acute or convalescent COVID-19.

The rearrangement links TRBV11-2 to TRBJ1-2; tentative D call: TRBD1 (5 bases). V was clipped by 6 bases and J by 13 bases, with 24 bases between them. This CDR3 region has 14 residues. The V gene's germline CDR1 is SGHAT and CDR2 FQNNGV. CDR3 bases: TGTGCCAGCAGTCCGGGACTGACGGCCTATTTGGGCACCTTC. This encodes CASSPGLTAYLGTF. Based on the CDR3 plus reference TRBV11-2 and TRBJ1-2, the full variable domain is EAGVAQSPRYKIIEKRQSVAFWCNPISGHATLYWYQQILGQGPKLLIQFQNNGVVDDSQLPKDRFSAERLKGVDSTLKIQPAKLEDSAVYLCASSPGLTAYLGTFGSGTRLTVV.

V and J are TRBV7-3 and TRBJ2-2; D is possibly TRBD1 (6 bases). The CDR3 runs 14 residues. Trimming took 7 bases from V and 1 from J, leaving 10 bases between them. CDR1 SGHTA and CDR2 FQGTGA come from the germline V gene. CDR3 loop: CASTGTRNTGELFF. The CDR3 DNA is TGTGCCAGCACCGGGACAAGGAACACCGGGGAGCTGTTTTTT. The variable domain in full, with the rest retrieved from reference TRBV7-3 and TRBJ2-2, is GAGVSQTPSNKVTEKGKYVELRCDPISGHTALYWYRQSLGQGPEFLIYFQGTGAADDSGLPNDRFFAVRPEGSVSTLKIQRTERGDSAVYLCASTGTRNTGELFFGEGSRLTVL.

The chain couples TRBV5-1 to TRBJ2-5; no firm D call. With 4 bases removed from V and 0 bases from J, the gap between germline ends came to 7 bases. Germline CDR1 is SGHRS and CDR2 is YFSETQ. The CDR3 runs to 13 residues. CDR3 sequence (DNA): TGCGCCAGCAGCCCCGGAGACCAAGAGACCCAGTACTTC. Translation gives CASSPGDQETQYF.

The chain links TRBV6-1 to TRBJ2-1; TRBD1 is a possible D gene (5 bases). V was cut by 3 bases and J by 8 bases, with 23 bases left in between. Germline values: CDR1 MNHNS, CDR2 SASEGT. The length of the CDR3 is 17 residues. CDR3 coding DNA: TGTGCCAGCAGTGACGAGTTTAGGCAGGGCGGTCTGCATGAGCAGTTCTTC. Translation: CASSDEFRQGGLHEQFF.

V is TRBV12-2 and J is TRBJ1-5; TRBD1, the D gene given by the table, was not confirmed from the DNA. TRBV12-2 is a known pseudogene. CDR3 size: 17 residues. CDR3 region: CASRLKPAVLSNQPQHF. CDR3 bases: TGTGCAAGTCGCTTAAAACCCGCAGTCTTAAGCAATCAGCCCCAGCATTTT.

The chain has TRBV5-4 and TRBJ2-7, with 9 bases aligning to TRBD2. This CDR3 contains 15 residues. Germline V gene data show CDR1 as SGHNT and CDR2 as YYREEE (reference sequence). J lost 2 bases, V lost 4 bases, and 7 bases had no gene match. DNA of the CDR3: TGTGCCAGCAGCCCGGCGGCGGGAGGGACCTACGAGCAGTACTTC. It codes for CASSPAAGGTYEQYF.